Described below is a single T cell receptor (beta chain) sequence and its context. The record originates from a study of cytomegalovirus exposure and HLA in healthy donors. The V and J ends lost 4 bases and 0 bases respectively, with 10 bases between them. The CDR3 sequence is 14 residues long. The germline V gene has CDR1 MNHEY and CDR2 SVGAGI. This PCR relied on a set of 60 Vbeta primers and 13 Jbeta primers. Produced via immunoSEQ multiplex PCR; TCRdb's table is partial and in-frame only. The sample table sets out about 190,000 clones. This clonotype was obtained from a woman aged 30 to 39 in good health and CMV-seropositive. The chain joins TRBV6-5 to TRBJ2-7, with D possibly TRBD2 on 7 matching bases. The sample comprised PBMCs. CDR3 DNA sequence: TGTGCCAGCAGTTGGCGGGGGCCCTCCTACGAGCAGTACTTC. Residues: CASSWRGPSYEQYF.